This record concerns one T cell receptor (beta chain) sequence. The antigen it binds to is not known. No base-level quality is on record; no much larger clone is a single base apart. V drops 5 bases and J drops 0 bases, leaving 16 bases in between. Counted from cysteine to phenylalanine, this CDR3 has 15 amino acids. Only the CDR3 portion is preserved as DNA: 45 bases, with reading frame beginning at the first base. CDR1 and CDR2 are read off the germline V gene as SQVTM and ANQGSEA. This sample is drawn from a study of Tregs in tolerant kidney transplant recipients (dated by TCRdb to about 2019). Describing the broader study: The transplants used related donors along with nonmyeloablative bone marrow transplantation, and in the human trials mixed chimerism was transient. Before combined kidney and bone marrow transplantation, this study identified donor-specific regulatory T cells using TCRbeta sequencing and then followed those same cells after transplant. Overall study results and their limits: Biological reproducibility was not examined directly, but technical replication error appeared to be minimal. PCR primers changed over time for some patients, so nucleotide-level comparison across those patients' samples was not possible. Because the study included only a small number of patients, the results must be confirmed in larger populations and under other immunosuppression protocols. Expanding Tregs with activated donor B cells appeared to identify the most biologically relevant and donor-specific TCRbeta repertoire. In tolerant patients, the expansion of donor-specific Tregs was greater than global Treg expansion, suggesting that the expansion was antigen-driven rather than nonspecific.

The sample's time point, from its label and the paper: blood sample drawn before combined kidney and bone marrow transplant. Thawed PBMCs were FACS-sorted into unstimulated Tregs (CD4+CD25+CD127-), CD4+ non-Tregs (CD4+CD25-), CD4 cells and CD8 cells. Thawed PBMCs were rested overnight at 37 degrees C with roughly 200 IU/ml IL-2 before Treg sorting. The patients were a handful of recipients of combined kidney and bone marrow transplants from the ITN036ST trial, and samples were available only for these trial subjects. Healthy control blood was processed to PBMCs with a Ficoll density gradient and then cryopreserved, whereas patient PBMCs were collected both before and after transplant. For TCRbeta CDR3 sequencing, genomic DNA from the sorted cells was extracted using the QIAGEN DNeasy Blood and Tissue Kit. Through immunoSEQ, high-throughput TCRbeta CDR3 sequencing was done commercially, including PCR amplification with internal controls and bias correction. As for how the authors treated the data: Unique productive TCRbeta sequences were defined by CDR3 nucleotide sequence where primers matched, otherwise by CDR3 amino acid sequence with Vbeta and Jbeta genes. As a correction for sorting error, sequences shared between sorted populations at a frequency ratio of 2:1 or less were discarded, and the remaining shared sequences were assigned to the higher population. Donor-reactive sequences were defined as at least 5-fold expanded in CFSE-low cells versus unstimulated cells, with frequency of at least 0.01% in CFSE-low cells. Repertoire divergence was quantified by Jensen-Shannon divergence calculated from the top 100 TCRbeta sequences ranked by frequency. For samples with multiple sequencing runs, sorting error was corrected separately for each run before the runs were pooled. Not all clones reach the TCRdb copy of this immuneACCESS table, which keeps in-frame sequences only. Checked studies attribute under half of the gap to unresolved V genes and leave the rest unexplained. The V and J calls and clone size come from that table; D and trimming were worked out from the DNA. This sample comprises about 64,000 clones, roughly 98% of them detected only once. Around 0.34% of the sample is taken by the ten largest.

The TCR originated in a human donor who received a combined kidney and bone marrow transplant. The chain links TRBV29-1 with TRBJ1-2, with a weak D call of TRBD1 (5 bases match). Sample: Tregs from blood, taken before the transplant. The CDR3 reads CSVRGQGGTNYGYTF. The DNA reads TGCAGCGTTCGTGGGCAGGGCGGGACTAACTATGGCTACACCTTC.